These 9 T cell receptor beta chains share one sample of origin, sequenced in a study of OX40 agonist ivuxolimab in advanced cancers. Repertoires were generated with immunoSEQ multiplex PCR, while TCRdb's copy carries only in-frame clones and drops some. The profile shows fewer than 100,000 clones, about 91% of them singletons. The sequencing used CD4+ or CD8+ T cells sorted from blood, collected in a trial of the OX40 agonist ivuxolimab. The receptors derive from an adult with an advanced solid tumor such as melanoma, head and neck, liver or kidney cancer.

CDR3 sequence reads: CASSFRLRGNYGYTF. In nucleotides, the CDR3 is TGTGCCAGCAGCTTTAGGCTCAGGGGTAACTATGGCTACACCTTC. V is TRBV7-2 and J is TRBJ1-2; perhaps TRBD1 as D (6 bases). This CDR3 contains 15 residues. Per the germline V gene, CDR1 is SGHTA and CDR2 is FQGNSA. Trimming took off 3 bases at V and 1 base at J, with 12 bases between the two ends.

The chain employs TRBV5-6 and TRBJ1-2; TRBD1 matches 7 bases. The V gene's germline CDR1 is SGHDT and CDR2 YYEEEE. Germline trimming cut 2 bases from V and 2 bases from J; bases unmatched to any gene: 0. The CDR3 extends over 13 amino acids. The DNA for the CDR3 is TGTGCCAGCAGCTTACAGGGGAACTATGGCTACACCTTC. Residues: CASSLQGNYGYTF.

The chain couples TRBV28 to TRBJ2-6; D is perhaps TRBD2 (5 bases). This CDR3 has 16 residues. CDR1 MDHEN and CDR2 SYDVKM come from the germline V gene. The ends were cut back, 6 bases at V and 4 bases at J, with 16 bases in the middle. As DNA, the CDR3 is TGTGCCAGCAGCGACGGGGTAGTTGGAGGGGCCAACGTCCTGACTTTC. Its translation is CASSDGVVGGANVLTF.

This clone was recorded once. J is TRBJ2-3 and V is TRBV7-2, with a tentative D call TRBD1 (6 bases). The CDR3 is 12 amino acids. Germline CDR1 reads SGHTA; CDR2 reads FQGNSA. Trimming left V 2 bases short and J 10 bases short, with 10 bases between. CDR3 bases: TGTGCCAGCAGCTTAAGGACAGAGCCGCAGTATTTT. This sequence encodes CASSLRTEPQYF.

The chain uses TRBV5-1 and TRBJ2-1, with D possibly matching TRBD2 (6 bases). The V end lost 0 bases, the J end lost 7 bases, and 14 bases lay between the germline ends. CDR1 is SGHRS, CDR2 YFSETQ, per germline. This CDR3 is 15 amino acids long. The CDR3 sequence: CASSLDVGGNNEQFF. CDR3 nucleotides: TGCGCCAGCAGCTTGGATGTGGGAGGAAATAATGAGCAGTTCTTC.

The chain carries TRBV6-1 and TRBJ2-5; possibly TRBD2 for D (5 bases). V was pared by 2 bases and J by 1 base, with 8 bases between. The CDR3 length is 14 residues. Germline V gene data show CDR1 as MNHNS and CDR2 as SASEGT. Here the CDR3 reads CASSETRAQETQYF. CDR3 coding DNA: TGTGCCAGCAGTGAAACTAGGGCCCAAGAGACCCAGTACTTC.

This clone was seen only once. The chain has TRBV11-2 and TRBJ1-2; D may be TRBD1 (5 bases). V lost 6 bases to trimming and J lost 7 bases, with 15 bases between them. CDR1 SGHAT and CDR2 FQNNGV come from the germline V gene. The length of the CDR3 is 13 residues. The CDR3 region is CASRERGGGGYTF. Here the CDR3 DNA reads TGTGCCAGCAGGGAAAGGGGCGGTGGTGGCTACACCTTC.

The CDR3, as DNA: TGTGCCAGCAGCTTTTCTTGGGGGACAGACTACAATGAGCAGTTCTTC. Encoded protein: CASSFSWGTDYNEQFF. J is TRBJ2-1 and V is TRBV11-2, with 7 bases lining up with TRBD1. After removal of 3 bases from V and 3 bases from J, the junction contained 8 bases not matched to a gene. The CDR3 has 16 amino acids. Germline CDR1 and CDR2: SGHAT and FQNNGV.

The chain joins TRBV5-1 to TRBJ2-5, with D possibly TRBD1 on 6 matching bases. CDR3 length: 14 residues. V gave up 4 bases and J gave up 2 bases, with 12 bases separating them. Germline loops: CDR1 SGHRS, CDR2 YFSETQ. In DNA, the CDR3 is TGCGCCAGCAGCCTACAGGGACATCAAGAGACCCAGTACTTC. This codes for CASSLQGHQETQYF. The whole variable domain, remainder taken from reference TRBV5-1 and TRBJ2-5, is KAGVTQTPRYLIKTRGQQVTLSCSPISGHRSVSWYQQTPGQGLQFLFEYFSETQRNKGNFPGRFSGRQFSNSRSEMNVSTLELGDSALYLCASSLQGHQETQYFGPGTRLLVL.